This TCR beta chain was profiled in a study of cytomegalovirus exposure and HLA in healthy donors (dated by TCRdb to 2016 to 2017). With respect to the entire study: An earlier analysis of fewer than 750 of the donors reported 276 Gb of sequence data and about 120 million unique TCR beta sequences obtained from approximately 180 million T cells. Around 300 gigabases of sequencing data and tens of millions of unique TCR sequences were included in an early release covering under 650 HLA-typed donors. Of the 300 to 450 genotyped donors, 65% to 90% were placed in the genetic ancestry cluster associated with self-reported Caucasian donors. The study aimed to test whether cataloging public T cell receptors could reveal signatures of past pathogen exposure. Using immunosequencing, the study profiled T cell repertoires from fewer than 850 subjects and related those repertoires to cytomegalovirus serostatus. A separate validation cohort of about 110 different subjects was used in addition to the roughly 720-subject first cohort. To predict cytomegalovirus infection status, the study combined high-throughput TCR immunosequencing, statistical association of individual TCRs with disease status, and machine learning. A later analysis re-analyzed previously published TCR beta repertoires from 666 donors and added high-resolution HLA genotyping to study TCR occurrence patterns. Rather than using new phenotypic data, the later analysis identified candidate immune exposures from TCR beta sequences and from how often those sequences occurred across donors. In an earlier analysis of 550 to 700 of the donors, high-throughput TCR beta sequencing was used to judge whether each TCR beta V gene segment behaved as functional or pseudogenic. Alongside the repertoire data, information on donor age, sex, ethnicity and CMV serostatus was compiled. In a later genetic analysis, genome-wide SNP genotypes for about three fifths of the 666 donors were used, and that subset was treated as a discovery cohort. Every repertoire in the discovery cohort had been generated on one and the same sequencing platform. Class I and class II HLA loci were covered by the typing at four-digit resolution. The number of typed donors differed by locus: about 620-640 for A, B, C, DRB1 and DQB1; 500 to 550 for DQA1; roughly 600 for DPA1; and around 470 for DPB1. Roughly 5 DR-DQ haplotypes were handled as single units for association and clustering because linkage in the cohort was strong. Across about 370 genotyped donors of the cohort, an average of approximately 200,000 unique TCR beta nucleotide sequences per donor were sequenced, and 15% to 20% of those sequences were non-productive.

V lost 5 bases and J lost 3 bases, and the count of bases not matched to a germline gene is 9. The germline V gene supplies CDR1 KGHSH and CDR2 LQKENI. There are 16 amino acids in the CDR3, from cysteine to phenylalanine inclusive. The entry retains the CDR3 DNA only, 48 bases that are in frame from base 1. The paper's findings and limits, for the study overall: The sequencing pipeline was judged likely to have produced a cluster of highly shared sequence variants as a technical artifact. In a later genetic analysis, a missense DCLRE1C variant was associated with V-gene and J-gene trimming of TCR beta chains, and the association was replicated in an independent cohort. In vitro tests confirmed that a few of the cytomegalovirus-associated TCR beta chains recognize cytomegalovirus antigens. Most CMV-associated TCR beta chains appeared to be HLA-restricted in a later analysis, and the HLA associations seemed to be driven largely by CMV exposure. Because HLA typing was missing for some donors at each locus, association tests included only the typed subset. When HLA alleles, especially DR and DQ, strongly co-occurred, TCR associations were difficult to assign to individual alleles. For the cohort, immune exposure information was limited to CMV serostatus. In a later analysis, the rate of TCR association differed among HLA loci, with DRB1 alleles having the most associated TCRs and HLA-C alleles having the fewest. An earlier analysis of approximately 530 of the donors showed that most TCR beta V segments appeared in productive rearrangements either about 90% or about 30% of the time, which broadly matched IMGT annotations. Across donors, most TCR sequences were observed very rarely, whereas some public TCRs were present in many individuals. The 87-base-pair reads could not distinguish some IMGT-functional V segments, including TRBV6-2 and TRBV6-3, so those segments were excluded. Roughly uniform sequencing depth across donors was assumed in presence/absence analyses, although this assumption may not hold. According to a later analysis, parvovirus B19, influenza, CMV and Epstein-Barr virus appeared linked to several top co-occurrence clusters. Only TCR beta chains were sequenced in this cohort, and the absence of alpha or paired-chain data limited detectable features. Correlated functional status among segregating V segments might be attributable to linkage disequilibrium, but an unknown experimental factor could not be ruled out. Because counts were too low, more than 15 rarely observed V segments, including chromosome 9 orphons, were excluded from the earlier analysis of some 540 of the donors. The classifier was reported to diagnose cytomegalovirus status with high specificity and sensitivity in both the original cohort and the validation cohort. According to the authors, the approach could potentially be generalized to other disease states and immunological phenotypes. In a later analysis, about 16,000 TCR beta sequences were associated with specific HLA alleles at a false discovery rate of 0.05. The study listed 170 or so TCR beta chains as associated with cytomegalovirus. A further reported finding was that TCR beta sequences accurately predicted the HLA-A and HLA-B alleles for most subjects in the first cohort. Compared with the roughly 720-donor mean, donors in an Asian-associated ancestry cluster had fewer N-insertions in productive TCRs, according to a later genetic analysis. In a later analysis, HLA-associated TCR beta chains showed more clonal expansion and lower generation probabilities than non-associated chains that were equally common.

The cohort comprised 710 or so healthy bone marrow donors. Cohort members were all nominally healthy when sampled, although unrecorded immune exposures were likely present. The donor was CMV seronegative and was included in the group of a few hundred seronegative cohort members. A peripheral blood sample was collected from each donor, and TCR beta sequencing was performed on peripheral blood mononuclear cells. Genomic DNA was extracted from the blood cell samples with the Qiagen DNeasy Blood Extraction Kit. This clone was picked up one time. The antigen it recognizes is unknown. Base qualities are not recorded, but no much larger clone differs from it by a single base. The method behind the library was the immunoSEQ multiplex PCR assay. A mixture of 60 forward primers for TCR Vbeta segments and 13 reverse primers for TCR Jbeta segments was used in the multiplex PCR. Amplification of the CDR3 region of rearranged TCR beta genes was performed with a multiplex PCR assay on genomic DNA. On the Illumina HiSeq System, the amplified TCR beta libraries were sequenced as 87-base-pair reads. The paper's data handling went like this. A later analysis counted approximately 74 million unique TCR beta chains across the 550 to 700 repertoires, and some 11 million of these chains were shared by at least two donors. A nearest-neighbor algorithm error-corrected the raw reads and collapsed the reads into unique sequences, merging closely related sequences to remove PCR and sequencing errors. To assign V, D and J gene segments, CDR3 sequences were aligned to IMGT reference sequences. Each retained sequence needed at least a six-nucleotide match to both a V gene segment and a J gene segment. Rearrangements were classified as productive when the CDR3 lacked stop codons and remained in frame with V and J, and all other rearrangements were classified as non-productive. Following IMGT convention, CDR3 was defined as the stretch from the second conserved V-encoded cysteine to the conserved J-encoded phenylalanine. In an earlier analysis of around 600 of the donors, sequences lacking an unambiguous match to a single V gene segment were excluded. An earlier analysis of several hundred of the donors called V segments functional above 56.7% productive rearrangements and segregating when the between-donor standard deviation exceeded 5%. A statistical classification framework was developed to diagnose cytomegalovirus status using the catalog of TCR beta chain sequences. V and J gene assignment, in a later analysis, came from comparing TCR nucleotide sequences with IMGT/GENE-DB human TR gene sequences. In a later analysis, CDR3 sequences and most-parsimonious VDJ recombination scenarios were assigned using the TCRdist pipeline. A later analysis defined each TCR beta chain by its CDR3 amino acid sequence plus V-gene family, and excluded reads lacking a unique V-gene family. To address suspected cross-contamination and a sequencing artifact, a later analysis removed approximately 590 highly shared, low-generation-probability nucleotide sequences. For each public chain, a later analysis derived a clonal expansion index from normalized ranks of inferred template counts within each repertoire. Generation probabilities in a later analysis came from a VDJ recombination model fitted to out-of-frame rearrangements, and those results were checked against IGoR. Hypergeometric tests were used in a later analysis to score TCR-TCR, TCR-HLA and TCR-CMV co-occurrence, with a repertoire-size bias correction applied to the TCR pairs. To estimate false discovery rates, a later analysis permuted the HLA or CMV assignments 20 times. In a later analysis, co-occurring TCRs were grouped using DBSCAN, with TCRdist sequence similarity added in when clustering inside HLA-allele-positive subsets. Repertoires with fewer than 30,000 or more than 120,000 public chains, plus five repertoires with anomalous nucleotide sharing, were excluded from co-occurrence clustering. TCRdb obtained this table from immuneACCESS and retained in-frame rearrangements with V and J assigned. These tables miss some clones; where compared with another copy, unresolved V genes account for less than half of the shortfall, and the remainder is unexplained. That table furnishes V, J and clone size, whereas the DNA furnished D and trimming. The sample yields 140,000 to 150,000 clones; just under 75% were counted once. The ten largest clonotypes hold approximately 1.6% of the sample.

The sequence came from a woman between 18 and 30 years old in good health and CMV-seronegative. Here the chain combines TRBV18 and TRBJ1-5, and 8 junction bases match TRBD1. Sequenced input: PBMCs. The DNA sequence reads TGTGCCAGCTCATTGGACAGGGAGGGCATCAATCAGCCCCAGCATTTT. Translation gives CASSLDREGINQPQHF.